This entry is about one T cell receptor (beta chain). What this receptor recognizes is not known. Per-base qualities were not stored, and no clone one base away is much larger. The source of the sample is a study of blood T cell repertoires in COVID-19 (dated by TCRdb to 2018 to 2021). Regarding the research as a whole: Samples covering the acute and convalescent phases of COVID-19 were provided by collaborators in the United States, Italy and Spain. The material from the prospective study consisted of cDNA or gDNA derived from T cells, B-cell-depleted T cells, or PBMCs. Deeply sampled blood TCRbeta repertoires from subjects exposed to, actively infected with, or recovered from COVID-19 were included in the dataset. The repertoires were released in a freely available public database intended as a resource for research on the immune response to SARS-CoV-2. The samples were drawn from two sources: the first 160 participants of the ongoing ImmuneRACE study, and 1,200 or so subjects contributed by 6 global collaborators. The sample metadata nearly always contained a de-identified subject ID, COVID-19 status, age in years and sex. HLA class I and class II types, where available, came from metadata supplied by the sample provider rather than from assay-based typing. Overall study outcomes, separate from this receptor: The quantity of clinical and demographic metadata differed by source and by participant and was supplied without curation.

Its CDR3 holds 16 amino acids, cysteine through phenylalanine. Only the CDR3 portion is preserved as DNA: 48 bases, with reading frame beginning at the first base. CDR1 and CDR2 (SGHRS, YFSETQ) derive from the germline V gene. The germline V end is reduced by 2 bases and the J end by 1 base; junction bases left unmatched: 6. The immunoSEQ Assay, a bias-controlled multiplex PCR, was used to amplify TCRbeta CDR3 regions from genomic DNA. The study's processing was this. Within the assay, amplification of reference gene primers was used to estimate how many nucleated cells each sample contained. To quantify the absolute abundance of each unique TCRbeta CDR3 rearrangement, sequence reads were collapsed and filtered. Productive Simpson clonality was computed per sample as the square root of Simpson's diversity index over productive rearrangements. TCRdb re-hosts the immuneACCESS table, in-frame sequences only. Its copies lack some clones; in the studies checked, an unresolved V gene accounts for under half of them, and the cause for the rest is not known. That table gives V, J and clone size, and the DNA gave D and trimming. In all, the sample holds around 290,000 clones, and roughly 90% of those were seen once. Together, the top ten hold approximately 1% of the sample.

Participants in the prospective study were enrolled through a virtual design, were aged about 18 to 100 years, and lived in roughly 24 United States geographic areas. To assign participants to cohorts, the prospective study relied on clinical history that participants themselves reported in a screening survey and a study questionnaire. ImmuneRACE Cohort 3 recovered participants were defined by two consecutive negative NP/OP PCR tests, healthcare professional clearance, or symptom resolution. In the prospective study, mobile phlebotomists collected whole blood, serum and a nasopharyngeal or oropharyngeal swab from each participant. Participants in the prospective study had the option to provide additional blood draws and questionnaires over a 2-month period. Before DNA extraction, prospective study blood samples were shipped either frozen or at room temperature.

The chain employs TRBV5-1 and TRBJ2-5, with 9 central nucleotides matching TRBD1. The sample was PBMCs or T cells enriched from blood (not recorded which). This TCR was sampled from a woman younger than 45 who had recovered from COVID-19. The CDR3 region reads CASSLQGATGQETQYF. The DNA sequence is TGCGCCAGCAGCTTACAGGGGGCGACGGGCCAAGAGACCCAGTACTTC.